This T cell receptor (beta chain) came from a study of CD8 T cells in Susac syndrome. Germline-derived CDR1 and CDR2 are GTSNPN and SVGIG (reference sequence). Deletions cut 0 bases from V and 2 bases from J, with 10 bases between. This CDR3 comprises 14 residues. Random-hexamer reverse transcription was applied to roughly 0.5 to 1 ug RNA. The CDR3 of TCR beta was amplified by immunoSEQ multiplex PCR across 54 Vbeta and 13 Jbeta. TCRdb called the immunoSEQ multiplex PCR reads again in MiXCR, with one record for every CDR3 protein. The table has some 120,000 distinct CDR3 sequences, 90% to 95% seen once. FACS was used to enrich TEMRA cells, whereas the CD8+ and CD4+ T cells were obtained by negative isolation.

This sequence joins TRBV30 and TRBJ1-1, with a possible D match to TRBD1 (5 bases). The sequenced material came from CD4+ T cells from PBMCs. The TCR was taken from a human donor with multiple sclerosis. The CDR3 spells CAWSVKRGNTEAFF. The CDR3 DNA reads as TGTGCCTGGAGTGTTAAAAGGGGAAACACTGAAGCTTTCTTT.